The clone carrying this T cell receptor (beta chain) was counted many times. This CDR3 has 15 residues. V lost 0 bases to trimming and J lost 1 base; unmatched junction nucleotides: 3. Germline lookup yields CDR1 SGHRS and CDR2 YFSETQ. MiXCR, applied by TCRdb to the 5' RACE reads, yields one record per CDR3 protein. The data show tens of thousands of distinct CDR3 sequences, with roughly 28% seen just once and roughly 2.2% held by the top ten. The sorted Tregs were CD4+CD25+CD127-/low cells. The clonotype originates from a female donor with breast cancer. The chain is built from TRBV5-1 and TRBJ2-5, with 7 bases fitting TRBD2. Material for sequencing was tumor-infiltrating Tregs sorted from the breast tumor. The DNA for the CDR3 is TGCGCCAGCAGCTTGGACGGGAGGCCCCAAGAGACCCAGTACTTC. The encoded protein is CASSLDGRPQETQYF.